Described below is a single T cell receptor (beta chain) sequence and its context. V gave up 3 bases and J gave up 4 bases; unmatched junction bases: 21. The CDR3 loop spans 21 amino acids. Germline V gene sequence: CDR1 SNHLY, CDR2 FYNNEI. The data are from a study of blood T cell repertoires in COVID-19. Study information: COVID-19 samples collected from the United States, Italy and Spain covered acute and convalescent phases. Nucleic acid was either cDNA or gDNA, and it came from T cells, B-cell-depleted T cells, or PBMCs.

Authors' methods: For nucleated cells, counts were estimated from reference gene primer amplification. Using immunoSEQ multiplex PCR, the repertoire was profiled, and TCRdb retains in-frame clones only, with some absent. D and trimming come from the DNA, and the V and J calls and clone size come from that table. The sample has tens of thousands of clones, roughly 84% seen once. Source material: peripheral blood. The sequence came from a human donor in a cohort sampled during active COVID-19. The J gene is TRBJ2-3, the V gene TRBV2, with TRBD2 matching 11 bases. CDR3 loop: CASSDGWARRSGGAPPDTQYF. DNA of the CDR3: TGTGCCAGCAGTGATGGGTGGGCTCGACGTAGCGGGGGGGCGCCGCCAGATACGCAGTATTTT.